The following is a T cell receptor beta chain sequence with its context. Under the authors' procedure: Reference gene primers were amplified, and this amplification served to estimate nucleated cell counts. The repertoire was sequenced with immunoSEQ multiplex PCR; TCRdb's copy has only in-frame clones and lacks some. V, J and clone size reflect that table, while D and trimming were determined from the DNA. Of about 180,000 clones listed, about 84% are singletons. This entry is derived from a study of blood T cell repertoires in COVID-19. Participants were aged 18 to 89 years from approximately 23 US areas. Participant reports of clinical history set cohort assignment. Germline CDR1 and CDR2: MNHEY and SVGAGI. Trimming at V came to 6 bases and at J to 2 bases, leaving 7 bases not matched to a gene. The CDR3 is made up of 16 amino acids.

The chain joins TRBV6-5 to TRBJ1-5; 10 positions match TRBD1. The origin of this receptor is a woman younger than 45 who had recovered from COVID-19. The sequencing input was PBMCs or T cells enriched from blood (not recorded which). The CDR3 region is CASRYAGTGGNQPQHF. As DNA, the CDR3 is TGTGCCAGCAGATACGCGGGGACAGGGGGCAATCAGCCCCAGCATTTT.